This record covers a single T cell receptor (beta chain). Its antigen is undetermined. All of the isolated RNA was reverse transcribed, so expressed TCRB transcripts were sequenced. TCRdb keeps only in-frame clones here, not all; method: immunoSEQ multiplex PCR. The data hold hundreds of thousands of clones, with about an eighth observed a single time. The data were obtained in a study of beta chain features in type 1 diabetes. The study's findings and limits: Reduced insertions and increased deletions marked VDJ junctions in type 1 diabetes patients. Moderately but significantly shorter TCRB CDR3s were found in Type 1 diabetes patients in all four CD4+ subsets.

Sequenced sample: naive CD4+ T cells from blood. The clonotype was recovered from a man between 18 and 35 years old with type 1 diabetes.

This chain's CDR3 is CASSTPGQNTEAFF. The CDR3, as DNA: TGTGCCAGCAGCACCCCGGGACAGAACACTGAAGCTTTCTTT. The chain has TRBV21-1 and TRBJ1-1; the DNA was not used to check the table's D call, TRBD1. TRBV21-1 is an annotated pseudogene. CDR3 length equals 14 residues.